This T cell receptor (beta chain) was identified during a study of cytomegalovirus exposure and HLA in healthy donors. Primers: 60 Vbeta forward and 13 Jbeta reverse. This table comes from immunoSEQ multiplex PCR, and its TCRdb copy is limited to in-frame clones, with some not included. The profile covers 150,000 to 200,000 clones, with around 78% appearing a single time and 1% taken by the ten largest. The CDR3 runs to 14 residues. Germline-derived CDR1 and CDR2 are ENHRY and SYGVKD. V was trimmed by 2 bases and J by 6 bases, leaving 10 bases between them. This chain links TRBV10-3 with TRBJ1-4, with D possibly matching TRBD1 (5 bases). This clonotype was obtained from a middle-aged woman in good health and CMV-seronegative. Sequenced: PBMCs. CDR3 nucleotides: TGTGCCATCAGTGAGACAGGTGCCGATGAAAAACTGTTTTTT. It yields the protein CAISETGADEKLFF.